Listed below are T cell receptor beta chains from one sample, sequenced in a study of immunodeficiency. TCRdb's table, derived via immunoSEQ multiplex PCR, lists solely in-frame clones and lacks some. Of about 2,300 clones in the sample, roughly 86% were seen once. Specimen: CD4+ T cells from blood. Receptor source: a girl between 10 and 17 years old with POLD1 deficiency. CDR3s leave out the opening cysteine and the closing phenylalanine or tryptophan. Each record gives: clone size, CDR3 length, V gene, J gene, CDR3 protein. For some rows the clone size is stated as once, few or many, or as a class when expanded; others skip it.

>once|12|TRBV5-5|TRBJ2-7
ASSRGFVKGEQY
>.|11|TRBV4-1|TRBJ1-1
ASSQGQNTEAF
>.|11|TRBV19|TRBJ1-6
ASSTGDWSPLH
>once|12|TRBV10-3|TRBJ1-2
AMTGTGGNYGYT
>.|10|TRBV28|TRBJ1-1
ASIDERTEAF
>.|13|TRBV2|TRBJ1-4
ASSVVGRLAEKLF
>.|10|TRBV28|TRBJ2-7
ASSFRVNEQY
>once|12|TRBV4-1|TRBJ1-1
ASSQDGGPREAF